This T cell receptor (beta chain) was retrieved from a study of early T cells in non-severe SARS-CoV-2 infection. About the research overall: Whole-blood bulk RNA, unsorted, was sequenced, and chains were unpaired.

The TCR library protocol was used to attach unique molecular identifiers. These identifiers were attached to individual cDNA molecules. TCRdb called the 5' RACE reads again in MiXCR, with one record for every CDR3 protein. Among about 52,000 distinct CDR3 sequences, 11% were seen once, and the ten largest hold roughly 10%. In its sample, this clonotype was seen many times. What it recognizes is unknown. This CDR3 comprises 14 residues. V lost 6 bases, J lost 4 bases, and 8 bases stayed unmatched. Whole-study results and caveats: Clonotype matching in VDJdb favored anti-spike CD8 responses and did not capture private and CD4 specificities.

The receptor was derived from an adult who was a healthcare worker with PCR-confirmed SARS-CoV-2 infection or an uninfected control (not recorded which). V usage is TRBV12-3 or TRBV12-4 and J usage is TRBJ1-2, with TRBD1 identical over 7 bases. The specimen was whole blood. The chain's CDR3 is CASRRQGLGYGYTF. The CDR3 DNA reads TGTGCCAGCAGAAGACAGGGACTGGGCTATGGCTACACCTTC.